Here is one T cell receptor (beta chain) with its context. Its antigen is currently unknown. These data come from a study of regulatory T cells in long-lasting Graves disease. Study-wide results and limits: Newly diagnosed patients had higher TCR diversity than persistent Graves' patients did.

Through Arm-PCR of CDR3 regions and iRepertoire HTBI primers, TCR beta libraries were built. TCRdb called the multiplex PCR reads again in MiXCR, with one record for every CDR3 protein. Among about 470,000 distinct CDR3 sequences listed, just under 15% were seen once. Unmatched junction bases numbered 3, after V lost 2 bases and J lost 7 bases. The germline gives CDR1 MNHEY, CDR2 SVGAGI. The CDR3 loop spans 14 amino acids. Time point given: newly diagnosed GD, antithyroid drugs for less than 3 months. The TCR library was prepared using RNA isolated from PBMCs. The same specimen was also included in a second study, on T cells in Graves' hyperthyroidism and ophthalmopathy.

V and J are TRBV6-5 and TRBJ2-1; 9 bases line up with TRBD1. The sequencing here drew on peripheral blood mononuclear cells (PBMCs), taken at new diagnosis, from a patient treated with antithyroid drugs. The TCR was taken from a woman aged 30 to 39 with Graves disease. The CDR3 sequence: CASSYRGTGNEQFF. The CDR3 DNA sequence: TGTGCCAGCAGTTACCGAGGGACAGGGAATGAGCAGTTCTTC.